This TCR beta chain was captured by sequencing in a study of blood T cell repertoires in COVID-19. Study context: PBMCs, B-cell-depleted T cells, or T cells provided the cDNA or gDNA that made up the material.

This clone turned up a few times. In the source study's methods: Nucleated cell number was recorded as an estimate derived from reference gene primer amplification. Assay: immunoSEQ multiplex PCR; the TCRdb copy retains only in-frame clones and omits some. Clone size and V and J calls were adopted from that table, with D and trimming inferred from the DNA. Of 50,000 or so clones listed, over 70% are singletons. The TCR comes from a man aged 70 or older with acute or convalescent COVID-19. Sequencing input: peripheral blood.

DNA of the CDR3: TGTGTGGTCCACAGTTACTTAAACTATGGCTACACCTTC. Encoded protein: CVVHSYLNYGYTF. The chain is built from TRBV28 and TRBJ1-2; D gene uncertain. CDR3 length equals 13 residues. Germline assignment: CDR1 MDHEN and CDR2 SYDVKM.